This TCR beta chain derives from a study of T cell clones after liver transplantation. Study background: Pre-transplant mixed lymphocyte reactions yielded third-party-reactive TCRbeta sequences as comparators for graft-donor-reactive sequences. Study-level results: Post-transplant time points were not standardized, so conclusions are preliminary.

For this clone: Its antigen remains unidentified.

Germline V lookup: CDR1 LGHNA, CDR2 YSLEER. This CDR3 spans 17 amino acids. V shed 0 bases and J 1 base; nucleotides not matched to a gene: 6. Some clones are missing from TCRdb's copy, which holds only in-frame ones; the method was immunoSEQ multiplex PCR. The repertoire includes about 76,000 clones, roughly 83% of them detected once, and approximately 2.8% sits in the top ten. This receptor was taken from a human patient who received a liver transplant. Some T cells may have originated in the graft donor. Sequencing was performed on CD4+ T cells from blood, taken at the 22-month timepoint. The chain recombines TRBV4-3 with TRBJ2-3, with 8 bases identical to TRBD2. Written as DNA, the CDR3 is TGCGCCAGCAGCCAAGAATACGGGAGGGGGGGCACAGATACGCAGTATTTT. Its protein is CASSQEYGRGGTDTQYF.